This TCR beta chain was captured in a study of OX40 agonist ivuxolimab in advanced cancers. Whole-study context: It was ivuxolimab, an agonistic anti-OX40 (CD134) antibody, that patients were treated with.

The method was immunoSEQ multiplex PCR; TCRdb's version includes in-frame clones alone and lacks a portion of them. Of tens of thousands of clones listed, roughly 87% are singletons. Comments on this clone: Its target is unknown.

Study-level points and caveats: Compared with others, partial responders at 0.1-3.0 mg/kg displayed clonal expansion among the lowest. CD4+ T cells averaged fewer expanded clones than CD8+ T cells.

The CDR3 contains 14 residues. Germline V gene lookup returns CDR1 MNHEY and CDR2 SVGAGI. Trimming removed 0 bases from V and 4 bases from J, with 9 bases in between. The chain has TRBV6-5 and TRBJ2-5; possible D gene TRBD2, 5 bases. The sequence was obtained from an adult with an advanced solid tumor such as melanoma, head and neck, liver or kidney cancer. The starting material was CD4+ or CD8+ T cells sorted from blood, obtained in a trial of the OX40 agonist ivuxolimab. Written as DNA, the CDR3 is TGTGCCAGCAGTTACTCGGACTCGTCAGAGACCCAGTACTTC. Protein product: CASSYSDSSETQYF.